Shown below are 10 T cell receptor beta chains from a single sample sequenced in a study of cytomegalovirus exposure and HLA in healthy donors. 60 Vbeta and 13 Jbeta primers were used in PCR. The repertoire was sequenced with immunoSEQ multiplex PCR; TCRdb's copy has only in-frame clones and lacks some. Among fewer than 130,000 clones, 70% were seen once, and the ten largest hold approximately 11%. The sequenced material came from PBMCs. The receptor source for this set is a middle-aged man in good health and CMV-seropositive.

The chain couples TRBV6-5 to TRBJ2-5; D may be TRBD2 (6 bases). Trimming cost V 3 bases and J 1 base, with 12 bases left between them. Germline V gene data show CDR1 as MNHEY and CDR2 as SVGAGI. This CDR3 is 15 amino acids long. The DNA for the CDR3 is TGTGCCAGCAGTTATCGCGCGGGACCCCAAGAGACCCAGTACTTC. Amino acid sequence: CASSYRAGPQETQYF.

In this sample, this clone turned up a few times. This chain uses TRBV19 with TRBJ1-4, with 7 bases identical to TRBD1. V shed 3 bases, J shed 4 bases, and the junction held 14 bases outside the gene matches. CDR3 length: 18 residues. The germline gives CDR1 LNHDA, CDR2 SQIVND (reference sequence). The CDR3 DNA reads TGTGCCAGTAGTATCCGGGGCGCCGAACAGGGGCGTAATGAAAAACTGTTTTTT. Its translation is CASSIRGAEQGRNEKLFF.

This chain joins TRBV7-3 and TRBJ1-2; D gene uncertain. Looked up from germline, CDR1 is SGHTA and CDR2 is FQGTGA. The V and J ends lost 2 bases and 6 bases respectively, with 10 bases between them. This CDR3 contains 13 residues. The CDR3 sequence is CASSLGEHDGYTF. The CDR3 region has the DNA TGTGCCAGCAGCTTAGGAGAGCACGATGGCTACACCTTC.

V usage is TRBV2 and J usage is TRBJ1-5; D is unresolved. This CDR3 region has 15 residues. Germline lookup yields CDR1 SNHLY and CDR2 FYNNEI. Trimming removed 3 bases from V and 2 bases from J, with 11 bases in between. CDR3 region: CASSDTGLGNQPQHF. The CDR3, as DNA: TGTGCCAGCAGTGATACCGGGTTAGGCAATCAGCCCCAGCATTTT.

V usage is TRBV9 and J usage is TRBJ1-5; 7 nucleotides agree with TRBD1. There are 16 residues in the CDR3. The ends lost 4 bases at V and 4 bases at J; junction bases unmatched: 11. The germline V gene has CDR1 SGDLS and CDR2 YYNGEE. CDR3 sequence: CASSPQQGIWNQPQHF. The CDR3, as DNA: TGTGCCAGCAGCCCACAACAGGGGATTTGGAATCAGCCCCAGCATTTT.

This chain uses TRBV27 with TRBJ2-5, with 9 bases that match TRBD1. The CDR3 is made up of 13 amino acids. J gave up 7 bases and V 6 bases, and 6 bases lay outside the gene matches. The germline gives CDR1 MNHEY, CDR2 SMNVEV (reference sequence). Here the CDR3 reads CASSQDRGGTQYF. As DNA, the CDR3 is TGTGCCAGCAGCCAGGACAGGGGTGGGACCCAGTACTTC.

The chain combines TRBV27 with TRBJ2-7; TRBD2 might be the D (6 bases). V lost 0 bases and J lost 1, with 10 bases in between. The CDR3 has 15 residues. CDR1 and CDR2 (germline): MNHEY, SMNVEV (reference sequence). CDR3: CASSLSIGGSYEQYV. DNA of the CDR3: TGTGCCAGCAGTTTATCGATCGGGGGTTCCTACGAGCAGTACGTC.

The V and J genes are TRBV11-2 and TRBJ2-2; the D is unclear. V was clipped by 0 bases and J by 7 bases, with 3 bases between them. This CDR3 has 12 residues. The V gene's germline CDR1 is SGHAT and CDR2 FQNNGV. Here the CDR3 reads CASSLDHGELFF. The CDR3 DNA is TGTGCCAGCAGCTTAGATCACGGGGAGCTGTTTTTT.

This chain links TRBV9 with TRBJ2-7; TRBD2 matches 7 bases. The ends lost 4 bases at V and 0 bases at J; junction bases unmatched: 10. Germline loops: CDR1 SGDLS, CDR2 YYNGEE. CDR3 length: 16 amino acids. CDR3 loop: CASSPSGTASSYEQYF. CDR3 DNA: TGTGCCAGCAGCCCGAGCGGGACGGCTAGCTCCTACGAGCAGTACTTC.

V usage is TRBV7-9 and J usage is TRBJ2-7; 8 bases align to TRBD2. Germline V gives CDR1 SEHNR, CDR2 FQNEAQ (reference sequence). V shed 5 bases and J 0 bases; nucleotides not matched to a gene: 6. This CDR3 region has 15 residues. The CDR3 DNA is TGTGCCAGCAGCCGGACCGGGACTAGCTCCTACGAGCAGTACTTC. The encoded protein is CASSRTGTSSYEQYF.